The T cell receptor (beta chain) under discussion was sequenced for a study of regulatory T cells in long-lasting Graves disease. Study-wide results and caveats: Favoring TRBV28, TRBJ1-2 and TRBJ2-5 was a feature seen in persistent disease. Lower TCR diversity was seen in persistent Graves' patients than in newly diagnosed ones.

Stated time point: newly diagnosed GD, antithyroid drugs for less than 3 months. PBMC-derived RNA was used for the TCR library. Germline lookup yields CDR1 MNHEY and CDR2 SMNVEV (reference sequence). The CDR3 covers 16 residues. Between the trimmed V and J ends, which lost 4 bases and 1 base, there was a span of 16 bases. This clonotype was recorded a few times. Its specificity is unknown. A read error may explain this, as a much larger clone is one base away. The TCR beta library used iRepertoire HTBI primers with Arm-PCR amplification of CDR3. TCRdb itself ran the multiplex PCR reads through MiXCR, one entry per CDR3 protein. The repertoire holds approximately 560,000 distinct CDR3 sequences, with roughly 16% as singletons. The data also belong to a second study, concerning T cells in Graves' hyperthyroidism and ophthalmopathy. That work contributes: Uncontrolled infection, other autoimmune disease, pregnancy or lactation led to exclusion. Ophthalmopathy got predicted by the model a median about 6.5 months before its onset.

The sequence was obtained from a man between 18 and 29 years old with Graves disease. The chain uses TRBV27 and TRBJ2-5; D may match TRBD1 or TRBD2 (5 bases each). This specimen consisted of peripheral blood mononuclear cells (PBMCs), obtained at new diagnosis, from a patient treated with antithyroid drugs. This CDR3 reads CASSSRGRQVQETQYF. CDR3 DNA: TGTGCCAGCAGTTCCCGGGGCAGGCAAGTCCAAGAGACCCAGTACTTC.